This T cell receptor (beta chain) was documented in a study of T cell responses to AZD1222 COVID-19 vaccine. Findings and caveats of the study: Compared with day 0, the breadth and depth of the Spike-specific TCR repertoire rose significantly after two doses of AZD1222.

Measured with immunoSEQ multiplex PCR; TCRdb has only the in-frame clones, and not every one. The sample yields 250,000 to 300,000 clones, around 93% seen once. Remarks on this clone: Its matching antigen is unknown.

The CDR3 extends over 13 amino acids. The germline V gene has CDR1 SGHTA and CDR2 FQGNSA. V dropped 4 bases and J dropped 5 bases, with 11 bases sitting between them. This clonotype originated in an adult who received the AZD1222 COVID-19 vaccine. The material sequenced was peripheral blood, taken 28 days after the second AZD1222 dose. The chain uses TRBV7-2 and TRBJ2-5; unclear D gene. The CDR3 DNA reads as TGTGCCAGCAGCTCATACCACACGGAGACCCAGTACTTC. Protein product: CASSSYHTETQYF.